This entry concerns a single T cell receptor (beta chain). Its target antigen remains unknown. Base qualities are not provided; no much larger clone lies one nucleotide away. Participants were included only if at least one PBMC sample before ART initiation and at least two post-ART samples were available. All participants with HIV were treated in the United States of America. Before DNA extraction, cryopreserved samples of roughly 0.9-10 million PBMC were thawed and then washed. At the time of the earliest PBMC sample, participants with HIV were aged between about 20 and 60 years. Per participant, PBMC samples came from 1-4 timepoints prior to ART initiation and 2-8 timepoints following ART initiation, for a median of 7 samples. For every participant, serial HIV viral load, CD4+ T-cell count, ART history and demographic data were obtained. Genomic DNA was extracted from unsorted PBMC with a Qiagen kit on a QIAcube, with processing performed in batches of 12 samples.

The immunoSEQ hsTCRB v3.0 assay was used at survey level resolution to sequence the TRB variable region. A depth of about 40,000-50,000 T-cell genomes per sample was targeted for TRB sequencing. Pooled TRB libraries were sequenced on an Illumina MiSeq with a v3 150-cycle kit. In the paper's pipeline: Repertoire analysis ran in R within a reproducible Nextflow workflow covering QC, data transformation and analysis. LymphoSeq2, an R package for AIRR-Seq data exploration, was used to implement custom analyses. Four samples yielding fewer than 5000 total TRB sequences were excluded, leaving more than 150 analyzed HIV repertoires. Among the approximately 190 retained HIV repertoires, some 60 were collected before ART initiation and approximately 130 after ART initiation. Repertoires were downsampled to 5000 TRB nucleotide sequences, with summary statistics averaged over 100 downsampling iterations. TRB sequences were retained for analysis only if CDR3 regions of at least seven amino acids were present. Diversity was measured with a Shannon entropy-derived clonality score and the Gini coefficient. In the repertoire networks, any two of the top 5000 CDR3 amino acid sequences were connected whenever the two sequences differed by an edit distance of one. For TRB CDR3 amino acid sequences, antigen specificity groups and MHC restriction were predicted with GLIPH2. Known CMV, EBV, HIV or tissue antigen associations were flagged by matching CDR3 amino acid sequences against VDJdb and McPAS-TCR. Pre-ART, post-ART and control groups were compared with Wilcoxon signed-rank tests and Holm-Bonferroni correction. Not all clones reach the TCRdb copy of this immuneACCESS table, which keeps in-frame sequences only. Checked studies attribute under half of the gap to unresolved V genes and leave the rest unexplained. The V and J calls and clone size are taken from that table; D and trimming were inferred from the DNA. The table for this sample lists about 21,000 clones; around 84% of them were counted only once. 3.4% of the sample goes to the ten largest clones.

At the junction V is shortened by 7 bases and J by 9 bases, with 13 bases in between. From the cysteine up to the phenylalanine, the CDR3 has a length of 12 residues. Only CDR3 DNA remains: 36 bases, in frame from the first base. CDR1 and CDR2 were assigned from the germline V gene as SNHLY and FYNNEI. This entry belongs to a study of long-term antiretroviral therapy in people with HIV (dated by TCRdb to about 2022). Context from the whole study: Collection of the earliest samples took place about a decade ahead of the 2015 WHO recommendation for immediate ART, at a time when ART was typically delayed until CD4 counts fell. This retrospective serial study examined whether starting ART and sustained HIV suppression were associated with changes in the composition and diversity of the TRB repertoire in peripheral blood. The cohort contributed about 180 cryopreserved PBMC samples from under 35 adults with confirmed HIV infection, collected serially over a mean of around 6 years (range 1-12). Of the 30 to 35 participants with HIV, about twelve were female. No cross-contamination during QIAcube processing turned up in test extractions that ran a monoclonal T-cell line alongside 30 to 40 polyclonal samples. The research as a whole found: No data were available on ART adherence, viral resistance or therapy changes, limiting inferences about post-ART repertoire changes. Compared with controls, HIV repertoires had narrower CDR3 length ranges, and the network structure pointed to an antigen-experienced repertoire that shifted only slightly toward naive after ART. Starting ART was linked to a significant rise in TRB diversity, yet even after long-term ART the diversity remained significantly lower than in transplant donor controls. Because pre-ART samples had limited cell numbers, unsorted PBMC were profiled rather than sorted CD4+ and CD8+ T cells. Because PBMC availability was limited, only the TCR beta chain was sequenced, with no alpha chain pairing. The samples were dated from the mid-2000s to the late 2010s, and the ART regimens that were used may be less effective than current ART regimens. Expanded TRB clones identified before ART initiation dominated the repertoire at all time points, although this dominance fluctuated and declined in many PLHIV after ART.

The V gene is TRBV2 and the J gene is TRBJ1-5, with no confidently assigned D gene. The TCR comes from a woman between 45 and 65 years old with HIV. Specimen: unsorted PBMCs, collected 1.9 years after starting antiretroviral therapy. The CDR3 sequence is CASTIEAGPQHF. The bases read TGTGCCAGCACGATCGAAGCGGGGCCCCAGCATTTT.